These 3 T cell receptor beta chains were all obtained from the same sample, sequenced in a study of T cell changes during pregnancy in multiple sclerosis. Clones were read by immunoSEQ multiplex PCR, and TCRdb kept only the in-frame ones, dropping some. The repertoire consists of 25,000 to 40,000 clones, with roughly nine tenths occurring once and the leading ten covering over 8.5%. This specimen consisted of CD8+ T cells from peripheral blood mononuclear cells, obtained in the third trimester of pregnancy. The receptors derive from a female donor with multiple sclerosis, enrolled in a pregnancy study.

This clone was detected only once. The chain uses TRBV27 and TRBJ1-2, with a weak D call TRBD1 (6 bases). This CDR3 is built from 14 residues. The germline V gene encodes CDR1 MNHEY and CDR2 SMNVEV (reference sequence). Between the trimmed V and J ends, which lost 3 bases and 8 bases, there was a span of 16 bases. CDR3 protein: CASSLVSGAKGYTF. The CDR3 region has the DNA TGTGCCAGCAGTTTGGTATCAGGGGCTAAGGGCTACACCTTC.

In its sample, this clone was seen a few times. DNA for the CDR3: TGTGCCAGCAGCGGGGGGCCTAGCGGGAGCATACACGAGCAGTACTTC. This codes for CASSGGPSGSIHEQYF. The rearrangement links TRBV5-6 to TRBJ2-7; 10 nucleotides match TRBD2. This CDR3 is built from 16 residues. V was pared by 4 bases and J by 5 bases, with 12 bases of the junction left unmatched. The germline V gene encodes CDR1 SGHDT and CDR2 YYEEEE.

The rearrangement joins TRBV19 to TRBJ2-1; 8 bases are a match to TRBD2. This CDR3 is built from 16 residues. V gave up 2 bases and J gave up 6 bases; unmatched junction bases: 9. Germline lookup yields CDR1 LNHDA and CDR2 SQIVND (reference sequence). This CDR3 reads CASSITSSGGINEQFF. The CDR3 DNA is TGTGCCAGTAGTATAACTTCCAGCGGGGGTATCAATGAGCAGTTCTTC.